This passage covers 10 T cell receptor beta chains from one sample sequenced in a study of cytomegalovirus exposure and HLA in healthy donors. In the PCR, 60 Vbeta and 13 Jbeta primers were used. Sequenced by immunoSEQ multiplex PCR; TCRdb stores in-frame clones only, minus some. The sample holds 170,000 or so clones; 80% are singletons and the top ten take around 5.7%. The sample taken for sequencing was PBMCs. The receptors shown here come from a man between 40 and 49 years old in good health and CMV-seronegative.

The chain carries TRBV28 and TRBJ1-1; D is perhaps TRBD1 (6 bases). Germline V CDR1 and CDR2: MDHEN, SYDVKM. Trimming took off 7 bases at V and 0 bases at J, with 12 bases between the two ends. The CDR3 spans 14 residues. This CDR3 is CASIPGTLNTEAFF. The CDR3, as DNA: TGTGCCAGCATTCCCGGGACACTGAACACTGAAGCTTTCTTT.

The chain combines TRBV9 with TRBJ1-4; no clear D gene. The V and J ends lost 3 bases and 7 bases respectively, with 16 bases between them. The CDR3 runs to 15 residues. CDR1 is SGDLS and CDR2 is YYNGEE in the germline V gene. The CDR3 DNA follows: TGTGCCAGCAGCGGGCCTCGACGCGAGGGTGAAAAACTGTTTTTT. The encoded protein is CASSGPRREGEKLFF.

This chain joins TRBV5-4 and TRBJ2-7; D is possibly TRBD1 (6 bases). The CDR3 totals 13 residues. Germline values: CDR1 SGHNT, CDR2 YYREEE (reference sequence). Trimming took off 3 bases at V and 2 bases at J, with 9 bases between the two ends. CDR3 region: CASSYGQPYEQYF. The CDR3, as DNA: TGTGCCAGCAGCTACGGACAGCCCTACGAGCAGTACTTC.

CDR3 protein: CASSDERYTGELFF. CDR3 DNA: TGTGCCAGCAGTGACGAACGGTACACCGGGGAGCTGTTTTTT. This sequence joins TRBV6-4 and TRBJ2-2; D is undetermined. The CDR3 is 14 amino acids. Trimming removed 2 bases from V and 3 bases from J, with 7 bases in between. Germline V CDR1 and CDR2: MRHNA, SNTAGT.

This sequence joins TRBV2 and TRBJ2-2; perhaps TRBD2 as D (6 bases). CDR1 is SNHLY and CDR2 is FYNNEI in the germline V gene. V was clipped by 7 bases and J by 5 bases, with 14 bases between them. This CDR3 contains 14 residues. The CDR3 loop is CASTTEGRTGELFF. CDR3 nucleotide sequence: TGTGCCAGCACCACCGAGGGGAGGACCGGGGAGCTGTTTTTT.

The chain recombines TRBV19 with TRBJ1-1; 8 nucleotides match TRBD1. V was pared by 7 bases and J by 1 base, with 5 bases of the junction left unmatched. The CDR3 is made up of 14 amino acids. Germline CDR1 and CDR2: LNHDA and SQIVND (reference sequence). The DNA for the CDR3 is TGTGCCAGTATGACAGGGGATAGGAACACTGAAGCTTTCTTT. It yields the protein CASMTGDRNTEAFF.

The V gene is TRBV5-1, the J gene TRBJ2-2, with 12 positions matching TRBD2. The CDR3 spans 16 residues. The germline V gene encodes CDR1 SGHRS and CDR2 YFSETQ. V was clipped by 7 bases and J by 5 bases; unmatched bases: 9. CDR3 protein: CASAATSGRSTGELFF. CDR3 bases: TGCGCCAGCGCGGCGACTAGCGGGAGAAGTACCGGGGAGCTGTTTTTT.

This chain links TRBV5-1 with TRBJ2-2, with TRBD2 as a possible D gene (5 bases). Per germline, CDR1 SGHRS and CDR2 YFSETQ. The CDR3 length is 15 residues. The germline V and J ends were trimmed by 2 bases and 4 bases, with 12 bases remaining between them. CDR3 DNA sequence: TGCGCCAGCAGCTTAGGTCCGGGAAGCACCGGGGAGCTGTTTTTT. This codes for CASSLGPGSTGELFF.

The rearrangement joins TRBV6-5 to TRBJ2-7; no reliable D call. Germline V gene lookup returns CDR1 MNHEY and CDR2 SVGAGI. V was cut by 6 bases and J by 0 bases, with 12 bases left in between. There are 14 residues in the CDR3. The DNA for the CDR3 is TGTGCCAGCAGCCGCCAATCAGGCTCCTACGAGCAGTACTTC. It translates to CASSRQSGSYEQYF.

The gene calls are TRBV19 and TRBJ1-1, with D maybe TRBD1 (5 bases). Germline CDR1 is LNHDA and CDR2 is SQIVND (reference sequence). Trimming pared 6 bases from V and 0 bases from J, leaving 11 bases between. CDR3 size: 14 residues. CDR3 loop: CASSPAGMNTEAFF. DNA of the CDR3: TGTGCCAGTAGCCCGGCAGGGATGAACACTGAAGCTTTCTTT.